This TCR beta chain originates from a study of blood T cell repertoires in COVID-19. As for the study in general: Sources were T cells, B-cell-depleted T cells, or PBMCs; the material itself was cDNA or gDNA.

The CDR3 is made up of 16 amino acids. Trimming took off 4 bases at V and 4 bases at J, with 20 bases between the two ends. Germline CDR1 is SGHRS and CDR2 is YFSETQ. Only in-frame clones appear in the TCRdb table, and some are missing; sequencing was by immunoSEQ multiplex PCR. In the table there are approximately 16,000 clones, 70% to 90% of which are singletons. The chain links TRBV5-1 to TRBJ2-5; possibly TRBD1 for D (6 bases). The sequence came from a woman of 80 years or more with COVID-19, enrolled during active disease. The specimen was peripheral blood. This CDR3 reads CASSATGGGVGETQYF. CDR3 DNA sequence: TGCGCCAGCAGCGCGACAGGAGGAGGAGTCGGAGAGACCCAGTACTTC.